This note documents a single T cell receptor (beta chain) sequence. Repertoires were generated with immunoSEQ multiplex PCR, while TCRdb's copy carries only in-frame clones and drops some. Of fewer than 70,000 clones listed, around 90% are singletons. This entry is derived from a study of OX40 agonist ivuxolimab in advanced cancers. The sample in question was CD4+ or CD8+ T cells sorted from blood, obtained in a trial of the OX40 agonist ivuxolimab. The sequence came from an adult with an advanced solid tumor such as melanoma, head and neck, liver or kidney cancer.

This CDR3 reads CASSLSGGDTQYF. The CDR3 DNA reads as TGTGCCAGCAGCCTCTCCGGCGGAGATACGCAGTATTTT. The chain combines TRBV27 with TRBJ2-3; D is unclear. The germline CDR1 and CDR2 sequences are MNHEY and SMNVEV (reference sequence). CDR3 length equals 13 residues. V was pared by 6 bases and J by 5 bases, with 12 bases between.